The 15 T cell receptor beta chains given below trace back to one sample, sequenced in a study of shared clonotypes between healthy human individuals. Naive CD8 cells, CD45RO-negative and positively selected for CCR7, excluded terminally differentiated effector memory CD45RA+ cells. Some clones are missing from TCRdb's copy, which holds only in-frame ones; the method was immunoSEQ multiplex PCR. The sample has roughly 810,000 clones; approximately 96% are singletons. The sequenced sample was naive CD8+ T cells sorted from blood. These receptors were obtained from a man aged 25-45 years in good health.

The chain is built from TRBV7-8 and TRBJ2-7, with 11 bases that match TRBD2. CDR1 is SGHVS, CDR2 FQNEAQ, per germline. The CDR3 consists of 15 residues. Trimming at V came to 0 bases and at J to 7 bases, leaving 5 bases not matched to a gene. CDR3 bases: TGTGCCAGCAGCTTAGCGGTAGCTAGCGGGAGGGAGCAGTACTTC. It is translated as CASSLAVASGREQYF.

This chain uses TRBV5-1 with TRBJ1-5, with D unresolved. Looked up from germline, CDR1 is SGHRS and CDR2 is YFSETQ. Trimming stripped 2 bases from V and 10 bases from J, with 13 bases between. This CDR3 has 13 residues. This CDR3 is CASSLNTAEPQHF. The DNA of the CDR3 is TGCGCCAGCAGCTTAAACACTGCGGAACCCCAGCATTTT.

The gene calls are TRBV28 and TRBJ2-7; perhaps TRBD2 as D (6 bases). This CDR3 region has 14 residues. Deletions cut 5 bases from V and 4 bases from J, with 15 bases between. Germline-derived CDR1 and CDR2 are MDHEN and SYDVKM. This CDR3 is CASSVDRGYYEQYF. In nucleotides, the CDR3 is TGTGCCAGCAGTGTTGACCGGGGGTATTACGAGCAGTACTTC.

This chain uses TRBV5-1 with TRBJ2-7; either TRBD1 or TRBD2 may supply D (5 bases each). The germline V gene has CDR1 SGHRS and CDR2 YFSETQ. Trimming left V 2 bases short and J 5 bases short, with 14 bases between. The CDR3 is made up of 14 amino acids. The CDR3 DNA reads TGCGCCAGCAGCTTAGAAGGGACGGTCAACGAGCAGTACTTC. Amino acid sequence: CASSLEGTVNEQYF.

The chain links TRBV11-2 to TRBJ2-1; 9 bases map to TRBD1. Germline CDR1 is SGHAT and CDR2 is FQNNGV. The CDR3 totals 15 residues. With 5 bases clipped from V and 7 bases from J, the junction kept 9 bases outside the gene matches. DNA of the CDR3: TGTGCCAGCAGCGCAGCGGGACAGGGACTGAATGAGCAGTTCTTC. This translates into CASSAAGQGLNEQFF.

The chain combines TRBV9 with TRBJ2-7, with D possibly TRBD2 on 7 matching bases. Germline CDR1 is SGDLS and CDR2 is YYNGEE. V was trimmed by 0 bases and J by 2 bases, leaving 9 bases between them. The CDR3 runs 14 residues. The CDR3 region has the DNA TGTGCCAGCAGCGTAGACGGGGGGCCCTACGAGCAGTACTTC. Encoded protein: CASSVDGGPYEQYF.

The chain joins TRBV5-1 to TRBJ2-7; TRBD2 might be the D (5 bases). This CDR3 is 15 amino acids long. Germline CDR1 SGHRS, CDR2 YFSETQ. Trimming took 4 bases from V and 0 from J, leaving 14 bases between them. For the CDR3, the DNA is TGCGCCAGCAGCCCCCTGACTATGAACTCCTACGAGCAGTACTTC. This translates into CASSPLTMNSYEQYF.

The chain uses TRBV21-1 and TRBJ2-1; the table's D call of TRBD2 was not tested on the DNA. TRBV21-1 is a pseudogene. This CDR3 region has 16 residues. DNA for the CDR3: TGTGCCAGCAGCCAAACGACTAGCGGGAGACCCAATGAGCAGTTCTTC. Translation: CASSQTTSGRPNEQFF.

The V and J genes are TRBV6-6 and TRBJ2-3; 7 bases map to TRBD2. The germline V gene encodes CDR1 MNHNY and CDR2 SVGAGI (reference sequence). The CDR3 sequence is 16 residues long. V lost 0 bases, J lost 3 bases, and 6 bases stayed unmatched. CDR3 DNA: TGTGCCAGCAGTTACTCGCCGGGAGGTTATACAGATACGCAGTATTTT. This sequence encodes CASSYSPGGYTDTQYF.

This clone turned up a few times. The genes are TRBV29-1 and TRBJ2-1; no clear D. The germline V gene encodes CDR1 SQVTM and CDR2 ANQGSEA. Trimming took 7 bases from V and 5 from J, leaving 9 bases between them. The CDR3 covers 11 residues. The CDR3 loop is CSAGSDNEQFF. The CDR3 nucleotides are TGCAGCGCCGGATCCGACAATGAGCAGTTCTTC.

Of note for this clone: The sample has other DNA sequences that encode this CDR3 too. The rearrangement uses TRBV7-9 and TRBJ2-1, with 11 nucleotides matching TRBD2. In germline, CDR1 is SEHNR, CDR2 FQNEAQ (reference sequence). With 5 bases clipped from V and 6 bases from J, the junction kept 3 bases outside the gene matches. This CDR3 is built from 14 residues. The CDR3 loop reads CASSPGTSGNEQFF. The CDR3 region has the DNA TGTGCCAGCAGCCCCGGGACTAGCGGCAATGAGCAGTTCTTC.

This clone was counted a single time. The chain carries TRBV9 and TRBJ1-5; D perhaps matches TRBD1 (6 bases). Germline V gives CDR1 SGDLS, CDR2 YYNGEE. This CDR3 has 14 residues. Trimming shortened V by 0 bases and J by 7 bases, and 11 bases separated the two germline ends. CDR3 sequence (DNA): TGTGCCAGCAGCGTAGAACAGGGCATCCAGCCCCAGCATTTT. Protein sequence: CASSVEQGIQPQHF.

The rearrangement joins TRBV29-1 to TRBJ1-4; D gene unclear. This CDR3 spans 13 amino acids. The germline V gene encodes CDR1 SQVTM and CDR2 ANQGSEA. V lost 0 bases to trimming and J lost 10 bases, with 12 bases between them. Written as DNA, the CDR3 is TGCAGCGTTGAAGATCGCCAGGTTGGAAAACTGTTTTTT. Protein product: CSVEDRQVGKLFF. The variable domain in full, completed from reference TRBV29-1 and TRBJ1-4, reads SAVISQKPSRDICQRGTSLTIQCQVDSQVTMMFWYRQQPGQSLTLIATANQGSEATYESGFVIDKFPISRPNLTFSTLTVSNMSPEDSSIYLCSVEDRQVGKLFFGSGTQLSVL.

This rearrangement joins TRBV4-1 to TRBJ2-1; 7 bases line up with TRBD2. The junction had 9 bases not matched to a gene; V was cut back by 8 bases and J by 5 bases. Germline V lookup: CDR1 MGHRA, CDR2 YSYEKL. CDR3 length: 14 residues. CDR3 bases: TGCGCCAGCCGCAGCGGGATGGTCGACAATGAGCAGTTCTTC. This sequence encodes CASRSGMVDNEQFF.

The rearrangement joins TRBV4-1 to TRBJ2-3; D is undetermined. The V end lost 5 bases, the J end lost 5 bases, and 14 bases lay between the germline ends. CDR1 MGHRA and CDR2 YSYEKL come from the germline V gene. The CDR3 totals 14 residues. CDR3 nucleotide sequence: TGCGCCAGCAGCTGGTATGGATCTATAGATACGCAGTATTTT. The encoded protein is CASSWYGSIDTQYF.